This is a list of T cell receptor beta chains from one sample in a study. A single record per CDR3 protein comes from TCRdb applying MiXCR to the 5' RACE reads. The sample consists of 10,000 or so distinct CDR3 sequences, 30% to 40% of them appearing once. Source material: Tregs sorted from blood. Every receptor here comes from a female donor with breast cancer. The conserved cysteine and the conserved F or W are not part of the CDR3 here. The order of the fields is V gene, clone size, CDR3 length, J gene, CDR3 protein. Only part of the rows carry a size: once, few, many, or a class if the clone is expanded.

v_call: TRBV20-1; clone_size: NA; cdr3_length: 14; j_call: TRBJ2-6; cdr3_aa: SASLAGGSGANVLT
v_call: TRBV9; clone_size: NA; cdr3_length: 18; j_call: TRBJ2-1; cdr3_aa: ASSVATLGSGTLTYNEQF
v_call: TRBV20-1; clone_size: NA; cdr3_length: 13; j_call: TRBJ2-5; cdr3_aa: SAEAASSFSETQY
v_call: TRBV6-5; clone_size: few; cdr3_length: 14; j_call: TRBJ2-1; cdr3_aa: ATLTSRTDLPYEQF
v_call: TRBV20-1; clone_size: few; cdr3_length: 11; j_call: TRBJ2-3; cdr3_aa: SAVLLGTDTQY
v_call: TRBV20-1; clone_size: NA; cdr3_length: 12; j_call: TRBJ2-1; cdr3_aa: SASSTGSYNEQF
v_call: TRBV4-3; clone_size: NA; cdr3_length: 11; j_call: TRBJ2-2; cdr3_aa: ASSQVASGELF
v_call: TRBV3-1; clone_size: NA; cdr3_length: 12; j_call: TRBJ2-3; cdr3_aa: ASRQGRRGDTQY
v_call: TRBV7-9; clone_size: medium-sized; cdr3_length: 8; j_call: TRBJ1-2; cdr3_aa: ASSPYGYT
v_call: TRBV7-8; clone_size: NA; cdr3_length: 12; j_call: TRBJ2-1; cdr3_aa: ASSSGGQYNEQF
v_call: TRBV10-3; clone_size: NA; cdr3_length: 15; j_call: TRBJ2-7; cdr3_aa: AISEKTKSVYSYEQY
v_call: TRBV10-3; clone_size: medium-sized; cdr3_length: 13; j_call: TRBJ2-3; cdr3_aa: AISEPDRGTDTQY
v_call: TRBV6-5; clone_size: NA; cdr3_length: 13; j_call: TRBJ2-5; cdr3_aa: ASRSSGRAVETQY
v_call: TRBV20-1; clone_size: medium-sized; cdr3_length: 11; j_call: TRBJ2-3; cdr3_aa: SAGDRGTDTQY
v_call: TRBV20-1; clone_size: few; cdr3_length: 12; j_call: TRBJ2-3; cdr3_aa: SAPISGRVGTQY
v_call: TRBV20-1; clone_size: NA; cdr3_length: 13; j_call: TRBJ1-3; cdr3_aa: SARDPRISGNTIY
v_call: TRBV7-2; clone_size: NA; cdr3_length: 13; j_call: TRBJ1-2; cdr3_aa: ASSPKDRGKDGYT
v_call: TRBV10-3; clone_size: medium-sized; cdr3_length: 13; j_call: TRBJ2-2; cdr3_aa: AISESRQYTGELF
v_call: TRBV29-1; clone_size: few; cdr3_length: 10; j_call: TRBJ1-1; cdr3_aa: SVAVAVAEAF
v_call: TRBV2; clone_size: medium-sized; cdr3_length: 16; j_call: TRBJ2-3; cdr3_aa: ASSGTAVRTSGTDTQY
v_call: TRBV20-1; clone_size: NA; cdr3_length: 11; j_call: TRBJ1-5; cdr3_aa: SASQGVLRSQH
v_call: TRBV6-5; clone_size: medium-sized; cdr3_length: 12; j_call: TRBJ2-7; cdr3_aa: ASSYQAGDYEQY
v_call: TRBV20-1; clone_size: NA; cdr3_length: 10; j_call: TRBJ1-2; cdr3_aa: SARDRDYGYT
v_call: TRBV20-1; clone_size: few; cdr3_length: 9; j_call: TRBJ1-2; cdr3_aa: SAASEGGYT
v_call: TRBV12-3/TRBV12-4; clone_size: NA; cdr3_length: 10; j_call: TRBJ1-2; cdr3_aa: ASSSTGFGYT
v_call: TRBV6-2/TRBV6-3; clone_size: medium-sized; cdr3_length: 12; j_call: TRBJ2-1; cdr3_aa: ATSGYRRENEQF
v_call: TRBV7-3; clone_size: medium-sized; cdr3_length: 17; j_call: TRBJ2-1; cdr3_aa: ASSLNTGQGGLPYNEQF
v_call: TRBV6-1; clone_size: once; cdr3_length: 11; j_call: TRBJ1-3; cdr3_aa: ACRIPSENTIY
v_call: TRBV29-1; clone_size: large; cdr3_length: 10; j_call: TRBJ2-1; cdr3_aa: SALRGYNEQF
v_call: TRBV4-1; clone_size: NA; cdr3_length: 13; j_call: TRBJ1-2; cdr3_aa: ASSHAGGSNYGYT
v_call: TRBV5-4; clone_size: NA; cdr3_length: 14; j_call: TRBJ2-2; cdr3_aa: ASSLGQGAYTGELF
v_call: TRBV20-1; clone_size: medium-sized; cdr3_length: 13; j_call: TRBJ1-1; cdr3_aa: SAKGQVAQSTEAF
v_call: TRBV20-1; clone_size: NA; cdr3_length: 13; j_call: TRBJ2-7; cdr3_aa: SASQAGTAVLEQY
v_call: TRBV2; clone_size: NA; cdr3_length: 12; j_call: TRBJ1-4; cdr3_aa: ASKTRTEGGKLF
v_call: TRBV7-9; clone_size: medium-sized; cdr3_length: 12; j_call: TRBJ1-1; cdr3_aa: ASAGGLAYTEAF
v_call: TRBV20-1; clone_size: medium-sized; cdr3_length: 9; j_call: TRBJ2-3; cdr3_aa: SVQLGDTQY
v_call: TRBV20-1; clone_size: medium-sized; cdr3_length: 10; j_call: TRBJ1-2; cdr3_aa: SNARGAYGYT
v_call: TRBV20-1; clone_size: few; cdr3_length: 11; j_call: TRBJ1-1; cdr3_aa: SASGHTNTEAF
v_call: TRBV18; clone_size: medium-sized; cdr3_length: 11; j_call: TRBJ2-5; cdr3_aa: ASSPGQGETQY
v_call: TRBV6-2/TRBV6-3; clone_size: few; cdr3_length: 13; j_call: TRBJ2-7; cdr3_aa: ASRSLGTASYEQY
v_call: TRBV6-6; clone_size: few; cdr3_length: 12; j_call: TRBJ2-5; cdr3_aa: ASSYRAPGETLY
v_call: TRBV25-1; clone_size: NA; cdr3_length: 10; j_call: TRBJ1-1; cdr3_aa: ASSQGRSEAF
v_call: TRBV3-1; clone_size: NA; cdr3_length: 12; j_call: TRBJ2-5; cdr3_aa: ASSRLAAGETQY
v_call: TRBV29-1; clone_size: NA; cdr3_length: 12; j_call: TRBJ2-5; cdr3_aa: SLYAGDLGETQY
v_call: TRBV10-3; clone_size: NA; cdr3_length: 16; j_call: TRBJ2-1; cdr3_aa: AISGPPAGRALYNEQF